This entry is about one TCR beta chain. This CDR3 contains 16 residues. V lost 1 base to trimming and J lost 3 bases, with 12 bases between them. The germline CDR1 and CDR2 sequences are SGHAT and FQNNGV. The data are from a study of blood T cell repertoires in COVID-19. Looking at the study overall: Sources were T cells, B-cell-depleted T cells, or PBMCs; the material itself was cDNA or gDNA.

Per the original methods: Reference gene primer amplification yielded estimated nucleated cell counts. Clones were read by immunoSEQ multiplex PCR, and TCRdb kept only the in-frame ones, dropping some. Clonal size and the V and J genes are those of that table, whereas D and trimming came from the DNA. This table holds hundreds of thousands of clones, around 86% found once. The sequenced sample was peripheral blood. This chain links TRBV11-2 with TRBJ1-4; D gene uncertain. The sequence came from a woman in her thirties or forties who had recovered from COVID-19. The CDR3 coding sequence is TGTGCCAGCAGCTTAGGGCCGTACCTAGCTAATGAAAAACTGTTTTTT. Protein: CASSLGPYLANEKLFF.